This TCR beta chain was recorded in a study of blood T cell repertoires in COVID-19. Study summary: Samples of COVID-19 (acute and convalescent) were obtained from the United States, Italy and Spain. From T cells, B-cell-depleted T cells, or PBMCs came the material, which was cDNA or gDNA.

As processed by the authors: By means of reference gene primer amplification, nucleated cell counts were estimated. Profiling relied on immunoSEQ multiplex PCR, and the TCRdb table lists in-frame clones only, not all of them. That table supplies the V and J calls and clone size; D and trimming were determined from the DNA. The sample consists of more than 150,000 clones, approximately 83% of them appearing once. V trimming: 6 bases; J trimming: 3 bases; junction bases outside the gene matches: 7. CDR1 MNHEY and CDR2 SVGEGT come from the germline V gene. The CDR3 runs to 14 residues. This sequence originates from a man aged 55 to 70 with acute or convalescent COVID-19. The chain carries TRBV6-2 or TRBV6-3 and TRBJ2-7; 8 bases are a match to TRBD2. Source material: peripheral blood. For the CDR3, the DNA is TGTGCCAGCAGCGCTTGGACTAGCAGCTACGAGCAGTACTTC. This translates into CASSAWTSSYEQYF.